This TCR beta chain was identified during a study of human T cells and chemical hapten exposure. The CDR3 length is 13 residues. Deletions cut 0 bases from V and 2 bases from J, with 4 bases between. Germline lookup yields CDR1 SGHRS and CDR2 YFSETQ. Separate cDNA molecules received unique molecular identifiers, which the library attached to them. TCRdb called the RACE reads again in MiXCR, with one record for every CDR3 protein. This table has some 81,000 distinct CDR3 sequences, about 9.9% appearing once. The sample's time point: patch test 2, 6 weeks after DPC sensitization. Noted treatment: therapeutic diphenylcyclopropenone sensitization with weekly scalp DPC.

This receptor was taken from a man aged 18 to 29 with alopecia areata. Some clones in this sample may be carry-over from other donors' samples. The genes are TRBV5-1 and TRBJ2-3; D is unresolved. Sequencing was performed on whole blood, taken in connection with sensitization to the hapten diphenylcyclopropenone (DPC). The CDR3 region has the DNA TGCGCCAGCAGCTTGGAGGCCACAGATACGCAGTATTTT. Residues: CASSLEATDTQYF.